The 22 T cell receptor beta chains presented below share a single source sample, sequenced in a study of cytomegalovirus exposure and HLA in healthy donors. The PCR employed 60 Vbeta primers together with 13 Jbeta primers. Assay used: immunoSEQ multiplex PCR; TCRdb lists only in-frame clones, some missing. The sample yields 150,000 to 200,000 clones, about 9% seen once. The source material was PBMCs. The receptors were sampled from a woman younger than 45 in good health and CMV-seropositive.

There are a few counts of this clone. The chain carries TRBV5-6 and TRBJ2-1; no firm D call. V dropped 4 bases and J dropped 6 bases, with 14 bases sitting between them. Germline lookup yields CDR1 SGHDT and CDR2 YYEEEE. The CDR3 covers 14 residues. The CDR3: CASSPTMLVNEQFF. In DNA form, the CDR3 reads TGTGCCAGCAGCCCCACAATGCTGGTCAATGAGCAGTTCTTC.

The V call is TRBV19, the J call TRBJ1-1; 8 positions match TRBD1. Trimming removed 5 bases from V and 0 bases from J; junction bases left unmatched: 5. The CDR3 covers 15 residues. Looked up from germline, CDR1 is LNHDA and CDR2 is SQIVND (reference sequence). CDR3 nucleotide sequence: TGTGCCAGTAGTTCTTGGACAGGGTTGAACACTGAAGCTTTCTTT. It specifies CASSSWTGLNTEAFF.

This clone was detected many times. This chain joins TRBV10-3 and TRBJ1-3, with unresolved D. The germline V and J ends were trimmed by 3 bases and 7 bases, with 7 bases remaining between them. The CDR3 runs 12 residues. The germline V gene encodes CDR1 ENHRY and CDR2 SYGVKD. CDR3 sequence: CAISDTANTIYF. The CDR3 DNA reads as TGTGCCATCAGTGACACAGCCAACACCATATATTTT.

A few counts support this clone. The rearrangement joins TRBV5-4 to TRBJ2-7, with D possibly being TRBD1 (5 bases). The CDR3 has 12 amino acids. CDR1 is SGHNT, CDR2 YYREEE, per germline (reference sequence). V gave up 4 bases and J gave up 4 bases, with 9 bases separating them. This CDR3 is CASSRDSYEQYF. The CDR3 DNA reads TGTGCCAGCAGCCGTGACAGTTACGAGCAGTACTTC.

This clone has just a few counts. This chain joins TRBV2 and TRBJ2-7, with TRBD1 identical over 7 bases. This CDR3 spans 14 amino acids. The ends lost 5 bases at V and 2 bases at J; junction bases unmatched: 6. Germline CDR1 SNHLY, CDR2 FYNNEI. CDR3 residues: CASSTRQGPYEQYF. The CDR3 DNA sequence: TGTGCCAGCAGTACTCGACAGGGACCCTACGAGCAGTACTTC. Based on the CDR3 plus reference TRBV2 and TRBJ2-7, the full variable domain is EPEVTQTPSHQVTQMGQEVILRCVPISNHLYFYWYRQILGQKVEFLVSFYNNEISEKSEIFDDQFSVERPDGSNFTLKIRSTKLEDSAMYFCASSTRQGPYEQYFGPGTRLTVT.

The sample holds a few counts of this clone. The chain employs TRBV5-1 and TRBJ1-5; D unresolved. Per the germline V gene, CDR1 is SGHRS and CDR2 is YFSETQ. This CDR3 spans 15 amino acids. Trimming pared 2 bases from V and 2 bases from J, leaving 11 bases between. The CDR3 loop is CASSLSGVGNQPQHF. The CDR3 DNA reads TGCGCCAGCAGCTTATCCGGGGTGGGCAATCAGCCCCAGCATTTT.

V gene TRBV5-6 combines with J gene TRBJ2-7; 10 bases are shared with TRBD1. CDR1 is SGHDT, CDR2 YYEEEE, per germline. Trimming at V came to 2 bases and at J to 5 bases, leaving 4 bases not matched to a gene. The CDR3 has 14 residues. In DNA form, the CDR3 reads TGTGCCAGCAGCTTCTGGGACAGGGGCGACGAGCAGTACTTC. This codes for CASSFWDRGDEQYF.

In its sample, this clone was seen a few times. The genes are TRBV2 and TRBJ1-2, with D unresolved. Germline V lookup: CDR1 SNHLY, CDR2 FYNNEI. This CDR3 has 14 residues. Trimming removed 7 bases at V and 7 bases at J, with 19 bases between. The CDR3 sequence: CASIQESSSRGYTF. CDR3 nucleotides: TGTGCCAGCATTCAAGAGAGTTCCTCGCGTGGCTACACCTTC.

This clone was observed a handful of times. The V call is TRBV21-1, the J call TRBJ2-1; TRBD2 is the table's D call and was not checked against the DNA. TRBV21-1 counts as a pseudogene. The CDR3 runs 16 residues. CDR3 coding DNA: TGTGCCAGCAGCAAAGGTGGGGGGGCGCCTTACAATGAGCAGTTCTTC. It translates to CASSKGGGAPYNEQFF.

This chain's CDR3 is CASSIIIGQLYGYTF. CDR3 sequence (DNA): TGTGCCAGTAGTATAATCATCGGACAGCTCTATGGCTACACCTTC. This chain links TRBV19 with TRBJ1-2, with D perhaps matching TRBD1 (6 bases). The CDR3 consists of 15 residues. Per the germline V gene, CDR1 is LNHDA and CDR2 is SQIVND (reference sequence). The ends were cut back, 2 bases at V and 4 bases at J, with 14 bases in the middle.

The chain couples TRBV5-1 to TRBJ2-1; 11 nucleotides align to TRBD2. Germline trimming cut 4 bases from V and 8 bases from J; bases unmatched to any gene: 8. Germline V gene lookup returns CDR1 SGHRS and CDR2 YFSETQ. This CDR3 is 15 amino acids long. The CDR3 region has the DNA TGCGCCAGCAGCCCGTTAGCGGGAGGGTACCATGAGCAGTTCTTC. Translating it yields CASSPLAGGYHEQFF.

The V gene is TRBV27, the J gene TRBJ2-2; 8 positions match TRBD2. The length of the CDR3 is 15 residues. V was pared by 0 bases and J by 7 bases, with 4 bases of the junction left unmatched. Germline V gene sequence: CDR1 MNHEY, CDR2 SMNVEV (reference sequence). The CDR3 loop is CASSLSGRAVGELFF. CDR3 DNA sequence: TGTGCCAGCAGTTTATCCGGGAGGGCCGTCGGGGAGCTGTTTTTT.

The rearrangement uses TRBV7-9 and TRBJ2-1, with TRBD2 matching 9 bases. CDR3 length equals 14 residues. CDR1 and CDR2 (germline): SEHNR, FQNEAQ (reference sequence). The CDR3 sequence: CAGRAGGSYNEQFF. CDR3 nucleotides: TGTGCAGGCCGAGCGGGAGGCTCCTACAATGAGCAGTTCTTC.

This clone appeared a few times. This chain uses TRBV15 with TRBJ2-1; 14 positions match TRBD2. V was pared by 1 base and J by 5 bases, with 4 bases of the junction left unmatched. The CDR3 totals 17 residues. From germline, CDR1 is LNHNV and CDR2 YYDKDF (reference sequence). The CDR3, as DNA: TGTGCCACCAGCAGAGGGACTAGCGGGAGGATAAACAATGAGCAGTTCTTC. It yields the protein CATSRGTSGRINNEQFF.

This clone was found a few times. The chain has TRBV1 and TRBJ2-7; the table's D call of TRBD2 was not tested on the DNA. TRBV1 counts as a pseudogene. The CDR3 consists of 18 residues. The CDR3 loop is CTSSQDWGLAASLHEQYF. CDR3 DNA sequence: TGCACCAGCAGCCAAGATTGGGGACTAGCGGCCTCCCTCCACGAGCAGTACTTC.

The gene calls are TRBV19 and TRBJ2-1; no definite D call. Germline lookup yields CDR1 LNHDA and CDR2 SQIVND (reference sequence). This CDR3 contains 15 residues. Trimming removed 1 base at V and 4 bases at J, with 11 bases between. CDR3 sequence (DNA): TGTGCCAGTAGTATAGCTAAGCGCGCGTACAATGAGCAGTTCTTC. Protein: CASSIAKRAYNEQFF.

The genes are TRBV7-9 and TRBJ2-1, with D tentatively TRBD2 (6 bases). Germline lookup yields CDR1 SEHNR and CDR2 FQNEAQ (reference sequence). The V end was cut by 0 bases, the J end by 6 bases, with 21 bases between. The CDR3 covers 18 residues. CDR3 bases: TGTGCCAGCAGCTTAGCAAAAGGCGCTAGCGCGCCCCGCAATGAGCAGTTCTTC. Encoded protein: CASSLAKGASAPRNEQFF. The full variable domain, its missing parts supplied by reference TRBV7-9 and TRBJ2-1, is DTGVSQNPRHKITKRGQNVTFRCDPISEHNRLYWYRQTLGQGPEFLTYFQNEAQLEKSRLLSDRFSAERPKGSFSTLEIQRTEQGDSAMYLCASSLAKGASAPRNEQFFGPGTRLTVL.

Note on this clone: The sample contains more than one DNA sequence encoding this CDR3. The rearrangement joins TRBV29-1 to TRBJ2-3, with D unresolved. Germline V lookup: CDR1 SQVTM, CDR2 ANQGSEA. The CDR3 contains 13 residues. Trimming removed 3 bases at V and 3 bases at J, with 10 bases between. The CDR3 here is CSVEGTSTDTQYF. CDR3 bases: TGCAGCGTTGAGGGCACCTCTACAGATACGCAGTATTTT.

This clone was counted only a few times. This sequence joins TRBV6-5 and TRBJ2-7; perhaps TRBD2 as D (5 bases). The CDR3 sequence is 13 residues long. V dropped 6 bases and J dropped 5 bases, with 14 bases sitting between them. The V gene's germline CDR1 is MNHEY and CDR2 SVGAGI. CDR3: CASRGRAGDEQYF. CDR3 nucleotides: TGTGCCAGCAGAGGGCGGGCGGGCGACGAGCAGTACTTC.

This sequence joins TRBV20-1 and TRBJ2-5; D is unresolved. The J call is in doubt because the DNA end fits TRBJ2-7 better. Germline V gives CDR1 DFQATT, CDR2 SNEGSKA (reference sequence). The CDR3 extends over 11 amino acids. CDR3 nucleotides: TGCAGTGCTAGAGACCTGTACGAGCAGTACTTC. This sequence encodes CSARDLYEQYF.

Concerning this clone: Within the sample, other DNA sequences also encode this same CDR3. CDR3 bases: TGTGCCAGCAGTTCAAACACCGGGGAGCTGTTTTTT. Translated: CASSSNTGELFF. The genes are TRBV27 and TRBJ2-2; no reliable D call. The CDR3 has 12 residues. Germline V gene data show CDR1 as MNHEY and CDR2 as SMNVEV (reference sequence). Deletions cut 4 bases from V and 2 bases from J, with 2 bases between.

This clone was observed a handful of times. The chain links TRBV15 to TRBJ2-1; 7 bases line up with TRBD1. Germline values: CDR1 LNHNV, CDR2 YYDKDF (reference sequence). V was clipped by 0 bases and J by 10 bases; unmatched bases: 6. The CDR3 is 14 amino acids. The CDR3: CATSRDRTGREQFF. CDR3 nucleotide sequence: TGTGCCACCAGCAGAGATCGGACAGGACGCGAGCAGTTCTTC.